Listed below are T cell receptor beta chains from one sample, sequenced in a study of CD8 T cells in ankylosing spondylitis. Via MiXCR, TCRdb re-called the 5' RACE reads, giving one row per CDR3 protein. The sample includes over 600,000 distinct CDR3 sequences, under 20% of them seen just once. The specimen was blood, either unsorted or a sorted T cell fraction (not recorded which). The receptors here all came from a male donor with ankylosing spondylitis. CDR3s include the opening cysteine and the closing phenylalanine or tryptophan. D genes are given only for firm matches. Size is stated for part of the rows, as once, few or many counts, or as a class when the clone is expanded.

clone_size: many; j_call: TRBJ2-5; v_call: TRBV29-1; d_call: -; cdr3_aa: CSVESPGTQYF; cdr3_nt: TGCAGCGTTGAATCCCCTGGGACCCAGTACTTC
clone_size: few; j_call: TRBJ2-7; v_call: TRBV27; d_call: -; cdr3_aa: CASSPHRVSYEQYF; cdr3_nt: TGTGCCAGCAGTCCCCACCGGGTCTCCTACGAGCAGTACTTC
clone_size: few; j_call: TRBJ1-1; v_call: TRBV2; d_call: TRBD1; cdr3_aa: CASGYREGATEAFF; cdr3_nt: TGTGCCAGCGGGTACAGGGAGGGGGCCACTGAAGCTTTCTTT
clone_size: -; j_call: TRBJ2-2; v_call: TRBV5-4; d_call: TRBD1; cdr3_aa: CASSGGQGANTGELFF; cdr3_nt: TGTGCCAGCAGCGGAGGACAGGGGGCTAACACCGGGGAGCTGTTTTTT
clone_size: -; j_call: TRBJ1-5; v_call: TRBV12-3/TRBV12-4; d_call: -; cdr3_aa: CASSTHSGVGQPQHF; cdr3_nt: TGTGCCAGCAGCACCCACTCCGGGGTGGGACAGCCCCAGCATTTT
clone_size: -; j_call: TRBJ1-5; v_call: TRBV10-3; d_call: TRBD1; cdr3_aa: CATQGVQGGNQPQHF; cdr3_nt: TGTGCCACTCAGGGGGTACAGGGTGGCAATCAGCCCCAGCATTTT
clone_size: few; j_call: TRBJ1-6; v_call: TRBV20-1; d_call: -; cdr3_aa: CSARDQGLGNSPLHF; cdr3_nt: TGCAGTGCTAGAGATCAAGGGCTGGGGAATTCACCCCTCCACTTT
clone_size: many; j_call: TRBJ1-2; v_call: TRBV3-1; d_call: -; cdr3_aa: CASSQNRDHTF; cdr3_nt: TGTGCCAGCAGCCAAAACCGGGATCACACCTTC
clone_size: few; j_call: TRBJ2-3; v_call: TRBV14; d_call: TRBD1; cdr3_aa: CASIQPQGDRTDTQYF; cdr3_nt: TGTGCCAGCATTCAACCCCAGGGGGACCGCACAGATACGCAGTATTTT
clone_size: -; j_call: TRBJ1-3; v_call: TRBV3-1; d_call: TRBD1; cdr3_aa: CASRGDRAKGNTIYF; cdr3_nt: TGTGCCAGCAGGGGGGACAGGGCTAAAGGAAACACCATATATTTT
clone_size: few; j_call: TRBJ2-1; v_call: TRBV7-9; d_call: -; cdr3_aa: CASSSGGPKSGEQFF; cdr3_nt: TGTGCCAGCAGCTCCGGGGGCCCCAAATCTGGTGAGCAGTTCTTC
clone_size: -; j_call: TRBJ2-7; v_call: TRBV12-3/TRBV12-4; d_call: -; cdr3_aa: CASSLSVDSYEEQYF; cdr3_nt: TGTGCCAGCAGTTTATCCGTGGACAGCTACGAGGAGCAGTACTTC
clone_size: -; j_call: TRBJ1-1; v_call: TRBV7-2; d_call: -; cdr3_aa: CASSLAHGNTEAFF; cdr3_nt: TGTGCCAGCAGCTTAGCGCACGGGAACACTGAAGCTTTCTTT
clone_size: many; j_call: TRBJ2-1; v_call: TRBV4-1; d_call: TRBD2; cdr3_aa: CASSQDPSGSSYNEQFF; cdr3_nt: TGCGCCAGCAGCCAAGACCCAAGCGGGAGCTCCTACAATGAGCAGTTCTTC
clone_size: -; j_call: TRBJ2-1; v_call: TRBV15; d_call: TRBD2; cdr3_aa: CATSRFLWGSGGPNEQFF; cdr3_nt: TGTGCCACCAGCAGATTTCTCTGGGGTAGCGGGGGGCCCAATGAGCAGTTCTTC
clone_size: -; j_call: TRBJ1-1; v_call: TRBV20-1; d_call: -; cdr3_aa: CSARNFRGLITEAFF; cdr3_nt: TGCAGTGCTAGAAATTTCCGGGGGCTCATCACTGAAGCTTTCTTT
clone_size: few; j_call: TRBJ2-6; v_call: TRBV6-1; d_call: -; cdr3_aa: CASTAGWGTDSGANVLTF; cdr3_nt: TGTGCCAGCACCGCAGGATGGGGGACGGACTCTGGGGCCAACGTCCTGACTTTC
clone_size: -; j_call: TRBJ1-2; v_call: TRBV5-4; d_call: -; cdr3_aa: CASSPPDSDKSDYGYTF; cdr3_nt: TGTGCCAGCAGCCCCCCTGACAGTGACAAATCCGACTATGGCTACACCTTC
clone_size: -; j_call: TRBJ1-2; v_call: TRBV20-1; d_call: -; cdr3_aa: CSATPSGGAYGYTF; cdr3_nt: TGCAGTGCTACCCCGTCCGGGGGGGCCTATGGCTACACCTTC
clone_size: few; j_call: TRBJ1-2; v_call: TRBV5-1; d_call: -; cdr3_aa: CASSHRRNYGYTF; cdr3_nt: TGCGCCAGCAGCCACAGGAGGAACTATGGCTACACCTTC